This T cell receptor (beta chain) originates from a study of T cells after posttransplantation cyclophosphamide. Regarding the study as a whole: Tissue-infiltrating T cells from skin or gut overlapped little with blood T cells. TRB clonality was highly associated with recipient CMV seropositivity and reactivation.

As for this clone: Its matching antigen is unknown.

On the day of bone marrow donation, the related graft donor provided peripheral blood. From germline, CDR1 is MNHEY and CDR2 SMNVEV (reference sequence). The CDR3 loop spans 15 amino acids. The V segment lost 6 bases and the J segment 2 bases; nucleotides outside the gene matches: 6. Sequenced by immunoSEQ multiplex PCR; TCRdb stores in-frame clones only, minus some. Seen here are about 3,000 clones, more than 75% observed once, and the top ten hold 12%. The TCR comes from a woman aged 50 to 65 in good health and a related stem cell transplant donor. This rearrangement joins TRBV27 to TRBJ2-2; 7 positions agree with TRBD1. Sequencing was done on a sample of CD8+ T cells sorted from PBMCs. This CDR3 reads CASRYRGLNTGELFF. CDR3 sequence (DNA): TGTGCCAGCAGATACAGGGGCCTCAACACCGGGGAGCTGTTTTTT.